This entry lists 12 T cell receptor beta chains sequenced from one sample in a study of blood T cell repertoires in COVID-19. Generated by immunoSEQ multiplex PCR, the TCRdb table keeps only in-frame clones and is missing some. This table holds about 190,000 clones, about three quarters found once. The sequenced sample consisted of peripheral blood. These receptors were taken from an elderly woman with active or convalescent COVID-19.

This clone was observed once. The rearrangement joins TRBV27 to TRBJ1-4, with TRBD1 matching 7 bases. CDR1 and CDR2 from the germline V gene are MNHEY and SMNVEV (reference sequence). This CDR3 is 15 amino acids long. With 4 bases clipped from V and 3 bases from J, the junction kept 5 bases outside the gene matches. CDR3 loop: CASSSFGQANEKLFF. The CDR3 DNA is TGTGCCAGCAGTTCCTTCGGACAGGCTAATGAAAAACTGTTTTTT.

This rearrangement joins TRBV5-4 to TRBJ2-3; D ambiguous. Trimming shortened V by 0 bases and J by 0 bases, and 5 bases separated the two germline ends. The CDR3 is made up of 14 amino acids. CDR1 and CDR2 (germline): SGHNT, YYREEE (reference sequence). The chain's CDR3 is CASSLVGSTDTQYF. CDR3 nucleotides: TGTGCCAGCAGCTTGGTCGGGAGCACAGATACGCAGTATTTT.

The chain carries TRBV3-1 (or the pseudogene TRBV3-2) and TRBJ2-3; TRBD2 agrees at 7 bases. This CDR3 is built from 15 residues. Germline trimming cut 1 base from V and 2 bases from J; bases unmatched to any gene: 3. Germline assignment: CDR1 LGHDT and CDR2 YNNKEL (reference sequence). Written as DNA, the CDR3 is TGTGCCAGCAGCCAAGCTAGCGGACCCACAGATACGCAGTATTTT. Its translation: CASSQASGPTDTQYF.

This clone has just a few counts. The V gene is TRBV11-2, the J gene TRBJ2-5; 9 bases are shared with TRBD2. The CDR3 runs 15 residues. The ends lost 1 base at V and 5 bases at J; junction bases unmatched: 5. Germline-derived CDR1 and CDR2 are SGHAT and FQNNGV. The CDR3 protein is CASSLGGGAGETQYF. In DNA form, the CDR3 reads TGTGCCAGCAGCTTAGGCGGGGGGGCCGGCGAGACCCAGTACTTC.

The chain is built from TRBV30 and TRBJ2-3; 9 positions agree with TRBD1. The CDR3 consists of 18 residues. After removal of 5 bases from V and 6 bases from J, the junction contained 21 bases not matched to a gene. CDR1 is GTSNPN, CDR2 SVGIG, per germline (reference sequence). In DNA, the CDR3 is TGTGCCTGGGCAGTCCCTAACCCCGGGACAGGGAGTTGGGATACGCAGTATTTT. Its translation is CAWAVPNPGTGSWDTQYF.

In the case of this clone: The sample contains more than one DNA sequence encoding this CDR3. The chain employs TRBV3-1 (or the pseudogene TRBV3-2) and TRBJ2-7; 15 nucleotides match TRBD2. The CDR3 length is 15 residues. The germline V gene has CDR1 LGHDT and CDR2 YNNKEL (reference sequence). Unmatched junction bases numbered 2, after V lost 4 bases and J lost 4 bases. The CDR3 protein is CASSLGLAGGYEQYF. The CDR3 DNA reads TGTGCCAGCAGCCTAGGACTAGCGGGGGGGTACGAGCAGTACTTC.

The CDR3 loop is CASSFAYEGSYNSPLHF. CDR3 nucleotides: TGTGCCAGCAGCTTCGCCTATGAGGGCTCCTATAATTCACCCCTCCACTTT. The chain combines TRBV28 with TRBJ1-6; D gene unclear. Germline values: CDR1 MDHEN, CDR2 SYDVKM. V was cut by 6 bases and J by 0 bases, with 15 bases left in between. The CDR3 contains 17 residues.

This sequence joins TRBV9 and TRBJ2-7, with 7 bases aligning to TRBD2. In germline, CDR1 is SGDLS, CDR2 YYNGEE. CDR3 length: 12 amino acids. V shed 7 bases and J 6 bases; nucleotides not matched to a gene: 7. DNA of the CDR3: TGTGCCAGCGGTACTAGCGACCCCGAGCAGTACTTC. Its translation: CASGTSDPEQYF.

To note about this clone: One junction end does not reproduce the germline sequence, and a read error may be involved. The rearrangement uses TRBV6-5 and TRBJ1-2; D possibly corresponds to TRBD1 (5 bases). Per germline, CDR1 MNHEY and CDR2 SVGAGI. This CDR3 contains 12 residues. CDR3 nucleotide sequence: TGTGCCAGCAGTTCGGGGCTTATAGGGACTATATTC. It codes for CASSSGLIGTIF.

For the CDR3, the DNA is TGTGCCAGCGGGCGGAGACAGGGGGCCTACGAGCAGTACTTC. This sequence encodes CASGRRQGAYEQYF. The V gene is TRBV28, the J gene TRBJ2-7; TRBD1 matches 9 bases. The junction had 7 bases not matched to a gene; V was cut back by 8 bases and J by 2 bases. This CDR3 contains 14 residues. Germline V gives CDR1 MDHEN, CDR2 SYDVKM.

The rearrangement links TRBV5-4 to TRBJ2-1, with 8 bases matching TRBD2. Germline V CDR1 and CDR2: SGHNT, YYREEE (reference sequence). The CDR3 runs to 12 residues. V was pared by 2 bases and J by 9 bases, with 1 base of the junction left unmatched. The CDR3 loop is CASSFSGIEQFF. CDR3 nucleotides: TGTGCCAGCAGCTTTAGCGGGATTGAGCAGTTCTTC.

This chain links TRBV5-1 with TRBJ2-5, with TRBD2 matching over 11 bases. This CDR3 region has 15 residues. Losses at the gene ends were 0 bases for V and 8 bases for J; bases not matched to a gene: 6. CDR1 is SGHRS and CDR2 is YFSETQ in the germline V gene. In DNA form, the CDR3 reads TGCGCCAGCAGCTTGGAACTAGCGGGGGAAGGAACCCAGTACTTC. Translating it yields CASSLELAGEGTQYF.